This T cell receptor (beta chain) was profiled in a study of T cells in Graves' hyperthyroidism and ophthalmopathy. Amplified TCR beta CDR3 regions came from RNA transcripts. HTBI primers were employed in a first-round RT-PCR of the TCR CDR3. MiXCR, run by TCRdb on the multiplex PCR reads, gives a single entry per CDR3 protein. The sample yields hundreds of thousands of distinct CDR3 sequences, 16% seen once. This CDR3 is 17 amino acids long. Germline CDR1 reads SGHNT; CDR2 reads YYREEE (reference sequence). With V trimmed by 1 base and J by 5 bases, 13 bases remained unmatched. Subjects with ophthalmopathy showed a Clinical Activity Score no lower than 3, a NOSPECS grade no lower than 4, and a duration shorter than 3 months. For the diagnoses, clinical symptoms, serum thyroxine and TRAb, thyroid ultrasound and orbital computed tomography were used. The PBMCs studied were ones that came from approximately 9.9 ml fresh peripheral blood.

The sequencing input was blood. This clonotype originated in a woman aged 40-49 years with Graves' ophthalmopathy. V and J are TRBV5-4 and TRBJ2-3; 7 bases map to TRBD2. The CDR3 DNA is TGTGCCAGCAGCTTGAAGAGGCTAGCGGCGGGGGTAGATACGCAGTATTTT. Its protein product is CASSLKRLAAGVDTQYF.